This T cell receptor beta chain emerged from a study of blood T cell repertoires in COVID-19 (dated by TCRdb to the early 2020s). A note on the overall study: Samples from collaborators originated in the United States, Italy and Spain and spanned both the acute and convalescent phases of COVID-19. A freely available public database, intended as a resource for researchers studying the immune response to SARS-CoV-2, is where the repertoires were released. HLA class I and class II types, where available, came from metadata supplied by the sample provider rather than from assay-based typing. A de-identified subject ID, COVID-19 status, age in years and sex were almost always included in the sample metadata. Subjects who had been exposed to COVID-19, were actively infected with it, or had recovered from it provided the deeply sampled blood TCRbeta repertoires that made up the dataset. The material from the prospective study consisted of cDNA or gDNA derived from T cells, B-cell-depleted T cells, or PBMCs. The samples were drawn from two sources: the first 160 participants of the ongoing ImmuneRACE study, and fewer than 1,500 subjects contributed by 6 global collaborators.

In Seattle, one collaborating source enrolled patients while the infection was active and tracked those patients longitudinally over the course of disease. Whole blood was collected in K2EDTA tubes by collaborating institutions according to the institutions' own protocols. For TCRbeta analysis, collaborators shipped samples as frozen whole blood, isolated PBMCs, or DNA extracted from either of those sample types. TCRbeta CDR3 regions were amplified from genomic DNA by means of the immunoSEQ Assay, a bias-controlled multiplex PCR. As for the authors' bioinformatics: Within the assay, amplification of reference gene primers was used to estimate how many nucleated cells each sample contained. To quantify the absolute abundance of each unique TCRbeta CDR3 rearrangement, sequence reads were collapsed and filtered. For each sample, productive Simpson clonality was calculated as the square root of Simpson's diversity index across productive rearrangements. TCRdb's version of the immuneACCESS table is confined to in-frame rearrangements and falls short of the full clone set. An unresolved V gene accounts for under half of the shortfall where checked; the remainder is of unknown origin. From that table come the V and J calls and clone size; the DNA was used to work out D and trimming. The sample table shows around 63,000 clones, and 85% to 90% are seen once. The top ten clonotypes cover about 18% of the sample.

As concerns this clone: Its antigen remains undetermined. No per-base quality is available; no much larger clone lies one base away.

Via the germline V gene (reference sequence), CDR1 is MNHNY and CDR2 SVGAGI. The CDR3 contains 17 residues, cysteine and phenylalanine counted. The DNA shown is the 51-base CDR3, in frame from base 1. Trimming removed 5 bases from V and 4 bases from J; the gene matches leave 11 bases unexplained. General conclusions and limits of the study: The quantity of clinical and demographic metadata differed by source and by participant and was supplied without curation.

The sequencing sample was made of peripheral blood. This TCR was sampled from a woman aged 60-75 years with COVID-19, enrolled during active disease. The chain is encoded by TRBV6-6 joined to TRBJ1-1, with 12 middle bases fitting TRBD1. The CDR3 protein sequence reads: CASSRPGTGGWGTEAFF. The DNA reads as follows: TGTGCCAGCAGTCGTCCCGGGACAGGGGGCTGGGGCACTGAAGCTTTCTTT.